This T cell receptor (beta chain) is from a study of control samples from healthy donors and cancer patients. V shed 4 bases, J shed 5 bases, and the junction held 6 bases outside the gene matches. CDR3 size: 15 residues. The V gene's germline CDR1 is MNHEY and CDR2 SVGAGI. The assay was immunoSEQ multiplex PCR, and TCRdb's table has in-frame clones only and misses some. This table holds 25,000 to 30,000 clones, around nine tenths found once. The sequence was collected from a woman aged 40 to 55 with lung cancer. The sequenced material came from PBMCs. V and J are TRBV6-5 and TRBJ2-2; 8 bases match TRBD1. CDR3 in amino acids: CASSSRTGWTGELFF. The DNA of the CDR3 is TGTGCCAGCAGTTCTCGGACAGGGTGGACCGGGGAGCTGTTTTTT.